This note documents a single TCR beta chain sequence. Trimming took 4 bases from V and 3 from J, leaving 19 bases between them. The CDR3 is 18 residues long. Germline CDR1 and CDR2: LGHNA and YNFKEQ. The sample is drawn from a study of blood T cell repertoires in COVID-19. Study context: Samples taken during acute and convalescent COVID-19 were collected in the United States, Italy and Spain.

As handled by the study authors: Amplification of reference gene primers was used by the study to estimate nucleated cell counts. The data were produced by immunoSEQ multiplex PCR, yet TCRdb's version contains in-frame clones alone and is incomplete. The DNA gave D and trimming, while V, J and clone size come from that table. The sample records over 100,000 clones, more than 75% being singletons. The sequence derives from a man in his fifties with acute or convalescent COVID-19. This chain connects TRBV4-2 to TRBJ2-6, with D possibly TRBD2 on 5 matching bases. The sample consisted of peripheral blood. CDR3 nucleotide sequence: TGTGCCAGCAGCCCGGGATTCGGCCTTGTCCTTGGGGCCAACGTCCTGACTTTC. This translates into CASSPGFGLVLGANVLTF.